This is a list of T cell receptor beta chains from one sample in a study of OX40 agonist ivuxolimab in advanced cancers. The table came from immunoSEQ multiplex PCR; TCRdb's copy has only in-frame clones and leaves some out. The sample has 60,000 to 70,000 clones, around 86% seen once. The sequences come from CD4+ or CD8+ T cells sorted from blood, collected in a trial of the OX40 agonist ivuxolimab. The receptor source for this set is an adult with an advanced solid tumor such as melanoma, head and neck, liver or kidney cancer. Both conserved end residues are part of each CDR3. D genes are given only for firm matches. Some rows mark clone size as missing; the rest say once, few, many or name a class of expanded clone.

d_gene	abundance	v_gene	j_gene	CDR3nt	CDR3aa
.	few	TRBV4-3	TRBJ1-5	TGCGCCAGCAGCCTTACAGAGCAACAGCCCCAGCATTTT	CASSLTEQQPQHF
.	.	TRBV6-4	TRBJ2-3	TGTGCCAGCAGTGACCCCCCCTTAGGGGATACGCAGTATTTT	CASSDPPLGDTQYF
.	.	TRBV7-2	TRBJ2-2	TGTGCCAGCAGCCCAGAGTACTACGCTGGGGAGCTGTTTTTT	CASSPEYYAGELFF
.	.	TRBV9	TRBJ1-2	TGTGCCAGCAGCGTAGGTCCGGGATTGGGGGGCTACACCTTC	CASSVGPGLGGYTF
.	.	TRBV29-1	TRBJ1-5	TGCAGCGTTATACAGGGCAACCAGCCCCAGCATTTT	CSVIQGNQPQHF
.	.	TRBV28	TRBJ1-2	TGTGCCAGCAGGCCCGGGACAAATAACTATGGCTACACCTTC	CASRPGTNNYGYTF
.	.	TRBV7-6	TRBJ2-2	TGTGCCAGCAGCCAACAGGTCAACACCGGGGAGCTGTTTTTT	CASSQQVNTGELFF
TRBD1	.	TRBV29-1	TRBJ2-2	TGCAGCGTTAGGACAGGGTGGGACACCGGGGAGCTGTTTTTT	CSVRTGWDTGELFF
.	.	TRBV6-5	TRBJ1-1	TGTGCCAGCACGCAGGGAATGAACACTGAAGCTTTCTTT	CASTQGMNTEAFF
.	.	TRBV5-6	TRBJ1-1	TGTGCCAGCAGCCATCCCGCAGGATTGAACACTGAAGCTTTCTTT	CASSHPAGLNTEAFF
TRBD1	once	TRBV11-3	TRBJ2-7	TGTGCCAGCAGCTTGAGAAGGGACAGGTTGGACGAGCAGTACTTC	CASSLRRDRLDEQYF
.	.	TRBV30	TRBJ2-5	TGTGCCTGGACGACAGGCAAGGGGTACCAAGAGACCCAGTACTTC	CAWTTGKGYQETQYF
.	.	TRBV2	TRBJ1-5	TGTGCCAGCCAGGTAGGGGAAATTCAGCCCCAGCATTTT	CASQVGEIQPQHF
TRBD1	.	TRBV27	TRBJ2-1	TGTGCCAGCAGTTTATCTAGACAGGGGATATACAATGAGCAGTTCTTC	CASSLSRQGIYNEQFF
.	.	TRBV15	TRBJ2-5	TGTGCCACCAGCATCGACAGGAACTCACGGGAGACCCAGTACTTC	CATSIDRNSRETQYF
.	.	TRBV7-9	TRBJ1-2	TGTGCCAGCAGCTTTGGGGGGGAGCGGTATGGCTACACCTTC	CASSFGGERYGYTF
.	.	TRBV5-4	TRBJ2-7	TGTGCCAGCAGCCAGGCTACTAGCACAACAGGCTACGAGCAGTACTTC	CASSQATSTTGYEQYF
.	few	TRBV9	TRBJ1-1	TGTGCCAGCAGCGTGGACGGGAACACTGAAGCTTTCTTT	CASSVDGNTEAFF
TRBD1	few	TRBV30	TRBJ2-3	TGTGCCTGGGGACAGGGGGCCGGTATAGATACGCAGTATTTT	CAWGQGAGIDTQYF
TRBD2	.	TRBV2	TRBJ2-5	TGTGCCAGCACCATGAGCGGGGCCGGGAGGGAGACCCAGTACTTC	CASTMSGAGRETQYF
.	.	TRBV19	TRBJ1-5	TGTGCCAGTAGTATAGAACCAGGGCCGAATCAGCCCCAGCATTTT	CASSIEPGPNQPQHF
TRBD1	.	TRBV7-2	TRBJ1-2	TGTGCCAGCAGCTCTAGGGACAGGGAGGGCTATGGCTACACCTTC	CASSSRDREGYGYTF
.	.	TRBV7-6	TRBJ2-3	TGTGCCAGCAGCTTAGCGGGGGCCAGCACAGATACGCAGTATTTT	CASSLAGASTDTQYF
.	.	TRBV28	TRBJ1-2	TGTGCCAGCAGTTTTGTTCTGTATGGCTACACCTTC	CASSFVLYGYTF
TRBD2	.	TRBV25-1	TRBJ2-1	TGTGCCAGCAGTGGCGGGAGGGGCTACAATGAGCAGTTCTTC	CASSGGRGYNEQFF
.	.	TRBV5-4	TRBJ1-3	TGTGCCAGCAGCTTGGGTTACTCTGGAAACACCATATATTTT	CASSLGYSGNTIYF
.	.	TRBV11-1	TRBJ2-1	TGTGCCAGCAGCTTACTAAACCCTAAAGGGCTTGGTGGAAATGAGCAGTTCTTC	CASSLLNPKGLGGNEQFF
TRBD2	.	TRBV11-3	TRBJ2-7	TGTGCCAGCAGTCTCGTCGGGGGGAGGGCCCTCTCCTACGAGCAGTACTTC	CASSLVGGRALSYEQYF
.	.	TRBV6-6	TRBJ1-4	TGTGCCATCAAGGGTGAAAAACTGTTTTTT	CAIKGEKLFF
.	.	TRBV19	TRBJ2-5	TGTGCCAGTAGTATTGTCCAGGACCAAGAGACCCAGTACTTC	CASSIVQDQETQYF
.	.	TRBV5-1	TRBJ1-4	TGCGCCAGCAGCTTGGGTTTTAGGGGATCTAATGAAAAACTGTTTTTT	CASSLGFRGSNEKLFF
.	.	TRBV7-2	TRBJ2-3	TGTGCCAGCAGCCCGCCCGGTTCGGCAAAGGGAGGCAGCACAGATACGCAGTATTTT	CASSPPGSAKGGSTDTQYF
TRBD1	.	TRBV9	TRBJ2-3	TGTGCCAGCAGCGTAGACAGGGGAGGCACAGATACGCAGTATTTT	CASSVDRGGTDTQYF
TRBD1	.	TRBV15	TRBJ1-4	TGTGCCACCAGCAGCTGGGACAGGGCTGAAAAACTGTTTTTT	CATSSWDRAEKLFF
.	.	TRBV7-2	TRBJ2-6	TGTGCCAGCAGCTTCTGGGGCTTGAGAGGGGCCAACGTCCTGACTTTC	CASSFWGLRGANVLTF
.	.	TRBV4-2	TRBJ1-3	TGTGCCAGCAGCCAAGATGGGGGGCGCGGAAACACCATATATTTT	CASSQDGGRGNTIYF
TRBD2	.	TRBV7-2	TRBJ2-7	TGTGCCAGCCGTCTAGCGGGGGGAACGTCCTACGAGCAGTACTTC	CASRLAGGTSYEQYF
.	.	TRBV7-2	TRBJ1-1	TGTGCCAGCAGCTTCACGGAGGGGATGAACACTGAAGCTTTCTTT	CASSFTEGMNTEAFF
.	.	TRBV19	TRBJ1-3	TGTGCCAGTAGCCCCTACGGCGGTGGTGTCGGCTCTGGAAACACCATATATTTT	CASSPYGGGVGSGNTIYF
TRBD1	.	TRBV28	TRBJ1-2	TGTGCCAGCAGTGAAGGACAGGGTAACTATGGCTACACCTTC	CASSEGQGNYGYTF
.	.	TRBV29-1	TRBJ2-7	TGCAGCGTTGAAGCAGGCAGGGAGCACTACGAGCAGTACTTC	CSVEAGREHYEQYF
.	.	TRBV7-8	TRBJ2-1	TGTGCCAGCAGCTTAGAAGCGGTTGATGAGCAGTTCTTC	CASSLEAVDEQFF
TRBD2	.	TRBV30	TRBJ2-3	TGTGCCTGGAGTGTTCCGGGACTACCGAGGGATACGCAGTATTTT	CAWSVPGLPRDTQYF
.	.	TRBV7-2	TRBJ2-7	TGTGCCAGCAGCTTAGGGCGGACTTACGAGCAGTACTTC	CASSLGRTYEQYF
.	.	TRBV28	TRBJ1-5	TGTGCCAGCAGTTTGGGAGCTGGTCAGCGCAATCAGCCCCAGCATTTT	CASSLGAGQRNQPQHF
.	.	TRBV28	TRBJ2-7	TGTGCCAGCATCTCCCCCGCTAGCAGCTACGAGCAGTACTTC	CASISPASSYEQYF
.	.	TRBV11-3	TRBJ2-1	TGTGCCAGCAGCTTACTCAGCGACCAGGGCAATGAGCAGTTCTTC	CASSLLSDQGNEQFF
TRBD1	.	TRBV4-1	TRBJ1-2	TGCGCCAGCAGCCACACAGGGGGAAATGGCTACACCTTC	CASSHTGGNGYTF
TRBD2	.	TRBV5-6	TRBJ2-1	TGTGCCAGCAGCTTGGAATTGCTAGCGGGATCGTCGGGCAATGAGCAGTTCTTC	CASSLELLAGSSGNEQFF
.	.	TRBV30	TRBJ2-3	TGTGCCTGGGGACAGTTGGGGCCGGATACGCAGTATTTT	CAWGQLGPDTQYF
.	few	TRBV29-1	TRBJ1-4	TGCAGCGTGGGAGGGGGGGACCATGAAAAACTGTTTTTT	CSVGGGDHEKLFF
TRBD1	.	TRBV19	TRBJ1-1	TGTGCCAGTAGTGGACGAGGGACAGCTGTGAAAGCTTTCTTT	CASSGRGTAVKAFF
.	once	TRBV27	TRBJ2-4	TGTGCCAGCAGTTTATCGTTACTAGCTAGTCAGTACTTC	CASSLSLLASQYF
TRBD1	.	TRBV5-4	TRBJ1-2	TGTGCCAGCAGCCCGCGGACAGGGGCGGACTATGGCTACACCTTC	CASSPRTGADYGYTF
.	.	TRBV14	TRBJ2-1	TGTGCCAGCAGCCAAGATGGGACGCGGAACAATGAGCAGTTCTTC	CASSQDGTRNNEQFF